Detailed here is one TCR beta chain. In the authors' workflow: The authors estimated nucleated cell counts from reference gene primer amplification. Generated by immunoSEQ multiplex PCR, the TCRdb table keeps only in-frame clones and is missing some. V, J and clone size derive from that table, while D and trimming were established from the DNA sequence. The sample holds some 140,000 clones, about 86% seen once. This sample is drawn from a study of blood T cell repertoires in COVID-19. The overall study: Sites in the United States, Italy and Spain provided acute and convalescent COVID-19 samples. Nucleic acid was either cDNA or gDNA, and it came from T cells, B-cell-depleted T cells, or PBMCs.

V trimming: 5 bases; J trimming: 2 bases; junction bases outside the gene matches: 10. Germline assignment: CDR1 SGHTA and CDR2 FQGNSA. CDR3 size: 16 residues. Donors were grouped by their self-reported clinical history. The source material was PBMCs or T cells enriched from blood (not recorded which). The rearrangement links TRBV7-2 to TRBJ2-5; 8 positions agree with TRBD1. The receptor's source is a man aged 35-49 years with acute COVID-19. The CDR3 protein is CASSLWTGTQQETQYF. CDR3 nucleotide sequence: TGTGCCAGCAGCCTCTGGACAGGGACCCAACAAGAGACCCAGTACTTC.